This paragraph reports one T cell receptor (beta chain). Libraries were prepared by immunoSEQ multiplex PCR; TCRdb keeps only in-frame clonotypes and omits some of them. The sample records 350,000 to 550,000 clones, over 75% being singletons. This sample was included in a study of blood T cell repertoires in COVID-19. The TCR was taken from a man aged 25 to 45 who had recovered from COVID-19. The sample comprised PBMCs or T cells enriched from blood (not recorded which).

The CDR3 nucleotides are TGTGCCAGCACCCTGGGACAGATGAACACTGAAGCTTTCTTT. Protein product: CASTLGQMNTEAFF. The rearrangement links TRBV28 to TRBJ1-1; 7 bases agree with TRBD1. V shed 7 bases, J shed 0 bases, and the junction held 5 bases outside the gene matches. The CDR3 is 14 residues long. Germline V gives CDR1 MDHEN, CDR2 SYDVKM.